The 27 T cell receptor beta chains below come from one sample, sequenced in a study of blood T cell repertoires in COVID-19. Clones were sequenced by immunoSEQ multiplex PCR, and TCRdb holds only the in-frame ones, with some missing. The sample lists about 220,000 clones; about 88% were seen once. Sample: PBMCs or T cells enriched from blood (not recorded which). The source of these receptors is a young woman who had recovered from COVID-19.

V gene TRBV4-2 combines with J gene TRBJ2-3; 9 nucleotides agree with TRBD2. Unmatched junction bases numbered 6, after V lost 0 bases and J lost 2 bases. This CDR3 is built from 17 residues. Germline assignment: CDR1 LGHNA and CDR2 YNFKEQ. The CDR3 protein is CASSQELAGLATDTQYF. DNA of the CDR3: TGTGCCAGCAGCCAAGAGTTGGCGGGACTAGCCACAGATACGCAGTATTTT.

This clone has only a few counts. This chain links TRBV5-1 with TRBJ1-6; D is unresolved. With 3 bases removed from V and 4 bases from J, the gap between germline ends came to 26 bases. The CDR3 length is 20 residues. CDR1 SGHRS and CDR2 YFSETQ come from the germline V gene. CDR3 nucleotides: TGCGCCAGCAGCTCCATCTACCAACTGAACGGACTCTTGTATAATTCACCCCTCCACTTT. This sequence encodes CASSSIYQLNGLLYNSPLHF.

This clone was detected a few times. The CDR3 DNA follows: TGTGCCACCAGTGACGGGGAGGGGGATGGCTACACCTTC. This translates into CATSDGEGDGYTF. The V call is TRBV24-1, the J call TRBJ1-2; a weak D match, TRBD1 (6 bases). The germline gives CDR1 KGHDR, CDR2 SFDVKD. This CDR3 has 13 residues. V was trimmed by 4 bases and J by 6 bases, leaving 11 bases between them.

V usage is TRBV4-3 and J usage is TRBJ2-7; a possible D gene is TRBD2 (6 bases). The CDR3 extends over 13 amino acids. Trimming removed 3 bases from V and 3 bases from J, with 9 bases in between. Germline CDR1 is LGHNA and CDR2 is YSLEER. The CDR3 DNA sequence: TGCGCCAGCAGCCACCGGGGGAACTACGAGCAGTACTTC. It codes for CASSHRGNYEQYF.

The rearrangement links TRBV4-1 to TRBJ1-2, with 7 bases fitting TRBD1. The V gene end was trimmed by 1 base and the J gene end by 3 bases; junction bases not matched to a gene: 8. The CDR3 runs 16 residues. CDR1 is MGHRA, CDR2 YSYEKL, per germline. CDR3 loop: CASSQVNRGKDYGYTF. CDR3 DNA: TGCGCCAGCAGCCAAGTAAACAGGGGAAAGGACTATGGCTACACCTTC.

V and J are TRBV2 and TRBJ2-1; a possible D gene is TRBD2 (6 bases). The CDR3 totals 14 residues. Germline assignment: CDR1 SNHLY and CDR2 FYNNEI. V was cut by 5 bases and J by 4 bases, with 12 bases left in between. The DNA for the CDR3 is TGTGCCAGCAGTCAACGGGACTCTTACAATGAGCAGTTCTTC. Protein sequence: CASSQRDSYNEQFF.

This CDR3 is CASSLERGTRLKVGYEQYF. Here the CDR3 DNA reads TGTGCCAGCAGCTTAGAGAGGGGGACTAGACTCAAGGTTGGCTACGAGCAGTACTTC. The rearrangement uses TRBV11-3 and TRBJ2-7; 8 nucleotides line up with TRBD2. V shed 0 bases and J 3 bases; nucleotides not matched to a gene: 16. In germline, CDR1 is SGHNT, CDR2 YENEEA. The CDR3 loop spans 19 amino acids.

This chain joins TRBV4-1 and TRBJ2-5, with D uncertain. Germline assignment: CDR1 MGHRA and CDR2 YSYEKL. V shed 1 base and J shed 5 bases, with 8 bases lying between them. CDR3 size: 13 residues. The CDR3 spells CASSQGGDETQYF. The CDR3 nucleotides read TGCGCCAGCAGCCAAGGAGGTGACGAGACCCAGTACTTC.

This clone was recorded a few times. CDR3 DNA sequence: TGTGCCAGCAGCCTTACAGGGGATGGAAACACCATATATTTT. Translating it yields CASSLTGDGNTIYF. The chain carries TRBV9 and TRBJ1-3, with 7 bases lining up with TRBD1. This CDR3 has 14 residues. The trim removed 4 bases at V and 3 bases at J, leaving 4 bases unmatched. Germline CDR1 is SGDLS and CDR2 is YYNGEE.

This chain connects TRBV4-1 to TRBJ2-7; TRBD2 is a possible D gene (5 bases). CDR1 MGHRA and CDR2 YSYEKL come from the germline V gene. V dropped 3 bases and J dropped 2 bases, with 11 bases sitting between them. This CDR3 contains 14 residues. CDR3 loop: CASSQEDGTYEQYF. Written as DNA, the CDR3 is TGCGCCAGCAGCCAGGAGGACGGCACCTACGAGCAGTACTTC.

This chain joins TRBV7-9 and TRBJ1-2, with TRBD1 matching over 7 bases. Germline trimming cut 0 bases from V and 1 base from J; bases unmatched to any gene: 5. In germline, CDR1 is SEHNR, CDR2 FQNEAQ (reference sequence). The CDR3 loop spans 16 amino acids. The CDR3: CASSLATGDDNYGYTF. In DNA form, the CDR3 reads TGTGCCAGCAGCTTAGCTACAGGGGATGATAACTATGGCTACACCTTC.

This clone was counted only a few times. V usage is TRBV10-3 and J usage is TRBJ1-2, with D uncertain. CDR3 length equals 11 residues. The germline gives CDR1 ENHRY, CDR2 SYGVKD. The V and J ends lost 5 bases and 1 base respectively, with 2 bases between them. CDR3 in DNA: TGTGCCATCAGTCATAACTATGGCTACACCTTC. Translated: CAISHNYGYTF.

V and J are TRBV7-2 and TRBJ1-1, with D perhaps TRBD1 (5 bases). Germline-derived CDR1 and CDR2 are SGHTA and FQGNSA. V was shortened by 2 bases and J by 3 bases, with 13 bases between the two germline ends. The CDR3 spans 15 residues. The CDR3 loop is CASSLSGFGYTEAFF. The CDR3 bases are TGTGCCAGCAGCTTATCAGGGTTTGGTTACACTGAAGCTTTCTTT. Complete variable domain (other parts from reference TRBV7-2 and TRBJ1-1): GAGVSQSPSNKVTEKGKDVELRCDPISGHTALYWYRQSLGQGLEFLIYFQGNSAPDKSGLPSDRFSAERTGGSVSTLTIQRTQQEDSAVYLCASSLSGFGYTEAFFGQGTRLTVV.

The V gene is TRBV5-1, the J gene TRBJ1-1; weak D call: TRBD1 (6 bases). Trimming cost V 0 bases and J 1 base, with 10 bases left between them. CDR3 size: 15 residues. Germline values: CDR1 SGHRS, CDR2 YFSETQ. This CDR3 reads CASSLALQGNTEAFF. The CDR3 DNA is TGCGCCAGCAGCTTGGCCTTACAGGGGAACACTGAAGCTTTCTTT.

The chain has TRBV5-4 and TRBJ2-5; 12 bases line up with TRBD1. Germline V gives CDR1 SGHNT, CDR2 YYREEE (reference sequence). V lost 4 bases and J lost 5; bases outside the gene matches: 6. The CDR3 is 15 amino acids. The CDR3 loop reads CASSPRDRGRETQYF. The DNA for the CDR3 is TGTGCCAGCAGCCCCCGGGACAGGGGGCGGGAGACCCAGTACTTC.

V gene TRBV2 combines with J gene TRBJ2-5; a possible D gene is TRBD1 (7 bases). With 6 bases removed from V and 3 bases from J, the gap between germline ends came to 11 bases. The CDR3 has 13 amino acids. Germline-derived CDR1 and CDR2 are SNHLY and FYNNEI. CDR3 in amino acids: CASRGGTEETQYF. The DNA of the CDR3 is TGTGCCAGCAGAGGCGGGACAGAAGAGACCCAGTACTTC.

The chain uses TRBV19 and TRBJ2-7; a weak D match, TRBD1 (5 bases). CDR1 LNHDA and CDR2 SQIVND come from the germline V gene (reference sequence). The V gene lost 6 bases and the J gene lost 3 bases, with 18 bases spanning the gap. The CDR3 runs 15 residues. CDR3 protein: CASSPSLAGIYEQYF. DNA of the CDR3: TGTGCCAGTAGCCCAAGCCTTGCAGGGATCTACGAGCAGTACTTC.

This clone was observed once. The genes are TRBV6-6 and TRBJ2-7; D is perhaps TRBD2 (6 bases). Germline V gene data show CDR1 as MNHNY and CDR2 as SVGAGI (reference sequence). V lost 10 bases to trimming and J lost 5 bases, with 12 bases between them. The CDR3 is 11 residues long. DNA of the CDR3: TGTGCCACGTCGCGGGGTGACGAGCAGTACTTC. Protein product: CATSRGDEQYF.

CDR3 nucleotides: TGTGCCAGCAGACACCAACAGGGAACTGAAGCTTTCTTT. Translating gives CASRHQQGTEAFF. J is TRBJ1-1 and V is TRBV12-3 or TRBV12-4; weak D call: TRBD1 (6 bases). The ends were cut back, 6 bases at V and 5 bases at J, with 13 bases in the middle. The CDR3 has 13 amino acids.

The chain recombines TRBV19 with TRBJ2-3; no clear D. CDR3 length equals 17 residues. Germline CDR1 is LNHDA and CDR2 is SQIVND (reference sequence). Trimming removed 0 bases from V and 2 bases from J, with 15 bases in between. CDR3 protein: CASSIDQARPSTDTQYF. The CDR3 DNA sequence: TGTGCCAGTAGTATAGATCAGGCCAGGCCCTCCACAGATACGCAGTATTTT.

The CDR3 region has the DNA TGTGCCAGTAGTATAGCCGACAGGGGACCTTACAATGAGCAGTTCTTC. Amino acids: CASSIADRGPYNEQFF. This sequence joins TRBV19 and TRBJ2-1; TRBD1 matches at 8 bases. The CDR3 covers 16 residues. After removal of 1 base from V and 4 bases from J, the junction contained 6 bases not matched to a gene. Germline V gene sequence: CDR1 LNHDA, CDR2 SQIVND (reference sequence).

This chain joins TRBV4-3 and TRBJ1-2, with 7 bases that match TRBD1. The CDR3 totals 15 residues. Germline trimming cut 0 bases from V and 3 bases from J; bases unmatched to any gene: 4. Germline assignment: CDR1 LGHNA and CDR2 YSLEER. The CDR3, as DNA: TGCGCCAGCAGCCAAGATATGACAGGGCACTATGGCTACACCTTC. Translation: CASSQDMTGHYGYTF.

The gene calls are TRBV5-1 and TRBJ1-3; 10 nucleotides match TRBD1. Germline trimming cut 0 bases from V and 0 bases from J; bases unmatched to any gene: 12. The CDR3 loop spans 20 amino acids. The germline V gene encodes CDR1 SGHRS and CDR2 YFSETQ. The CDR3 loop reads CASSLAPPGQGPGSGNTIYF. CDR3 coding DNA: TGCGCCAGCAGCTTGGCCCCTCCGGGACAGGGGCCCGGCTCTGGAAACACCATATATTTT.

The CDR3 is CASKGLPHNEQFF. The DNA for the CDR3 is TGTGCCAGCAAGGGACTACCTCACAATGAGCAGTTCTTC. V gene TRBV6-5 combines with J gene TRBJ2-1, with 7 bases lining up with TRBD2. Germline lookup yields CDR1 MNHEY and CDR2 SVGAGI. V lost 7 bases and J lost 5; bases outside the gene matches: 5. The CDR3 is 13 residues long.

The chain has TRBV5-5 and TRBJ2-7, with 7 bases lining up with TRBD2. V shed 1 base and J 2 bases; nucleotides not matched to a gene: 3. CDR3 size: 14 residues. CDR1 is SGHKS, CDR2 YYEKEE, per germline (reference sequence). CDR3 nucleotide sequence: TGTGCCAGCAGCTTGTCGGGGGGACCCTACGAGCAGTACTTC. Its protein is CASSLSGGPYEQYF.

This rearrangement joins TRBV29-1 to TRBJ2-1; D gene ambiguous. The CDR3 loop spans 13 amino acids. CDR1 is SQVTM and CDR2 is ANQGSEA in the germline V gene. V gave up 6 bases and J gave up 7 bases, with 16 bases separating them. CDR3: CSVLGSNGNEQFF. CDR3 nucleotide sequence: TGCAGCGTGCTCGGCAGTAACGGGAATGAGCAGTTCTTC.

On this clone: One junction end does not reproduce the germline sequence, and a read error may be involved. Distinct nucleotide sequences in the sample also encode this CDR3. V usage is TRBV5-1 and J usage is TRBJ1-2; D possibly corresponds to TRBD1 (6 bases). This CDR3 has 13 amino acids. CDR1 and CDR2 from the germline V gene are SGHRS and YFSETQ. DNA for the CDR3: TGCGCCAGCAGGAGACAGGAGACCTATGGCTACACTTTC. Protein product: CASRRQETYGYTF.